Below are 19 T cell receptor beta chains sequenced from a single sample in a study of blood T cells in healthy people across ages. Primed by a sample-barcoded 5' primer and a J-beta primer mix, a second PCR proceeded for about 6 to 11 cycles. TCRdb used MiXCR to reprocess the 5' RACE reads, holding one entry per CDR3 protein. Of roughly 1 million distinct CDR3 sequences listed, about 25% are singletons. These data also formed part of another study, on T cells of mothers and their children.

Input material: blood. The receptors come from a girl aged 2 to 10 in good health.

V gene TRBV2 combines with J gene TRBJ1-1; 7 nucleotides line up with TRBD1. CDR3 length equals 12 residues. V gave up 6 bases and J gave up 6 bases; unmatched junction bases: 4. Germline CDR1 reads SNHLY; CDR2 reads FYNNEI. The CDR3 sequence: CASRGQHPEAFF. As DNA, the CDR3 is TGTGCCAGCAGGGGACAGCATCCTGAAGCTTTCTTT.

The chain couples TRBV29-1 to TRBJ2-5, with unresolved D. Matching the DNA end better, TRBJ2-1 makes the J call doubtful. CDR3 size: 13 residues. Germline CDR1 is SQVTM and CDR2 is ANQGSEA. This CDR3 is CSVAGVLRNEQFF. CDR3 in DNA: TGCAGCGTTGCTGGGGTCCTTAGGAATGAGCAGTTCTTC.

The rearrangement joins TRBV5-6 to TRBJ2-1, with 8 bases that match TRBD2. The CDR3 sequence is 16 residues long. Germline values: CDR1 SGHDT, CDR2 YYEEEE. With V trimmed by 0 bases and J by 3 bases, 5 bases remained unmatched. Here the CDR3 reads CASSLEPGLVYNEQFF. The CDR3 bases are TGTGCCAGCAGCTTGGAACCGGGACTAGTCTACAATGAGCAGTTCTTC.

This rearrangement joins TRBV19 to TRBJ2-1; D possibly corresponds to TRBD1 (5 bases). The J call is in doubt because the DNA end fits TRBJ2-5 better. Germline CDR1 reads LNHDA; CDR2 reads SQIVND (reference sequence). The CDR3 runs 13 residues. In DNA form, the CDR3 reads TGTGCCAGTAGTATCAGGGTCGGGGAGACCCAGTACTTC. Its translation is CASSIRVGETQYF.

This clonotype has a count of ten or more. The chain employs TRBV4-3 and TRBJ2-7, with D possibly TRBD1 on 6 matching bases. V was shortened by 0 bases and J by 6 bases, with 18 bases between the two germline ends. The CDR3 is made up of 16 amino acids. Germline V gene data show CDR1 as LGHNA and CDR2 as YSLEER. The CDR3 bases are TGCGCCAGCAGCCAAGAAATTGGGACACTATCTATCGAGCAGTACTTC. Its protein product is CASSQEIGTLSIEQYF.

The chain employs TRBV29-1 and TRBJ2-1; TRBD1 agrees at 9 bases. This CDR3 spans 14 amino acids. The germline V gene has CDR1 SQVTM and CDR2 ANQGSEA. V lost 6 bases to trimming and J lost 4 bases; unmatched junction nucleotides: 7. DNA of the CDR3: TGCAGCGTCATAGGGGACAGGGTATACAATGAGCAGTTCTTC. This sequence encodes CSVIGDRVYNEQFF.

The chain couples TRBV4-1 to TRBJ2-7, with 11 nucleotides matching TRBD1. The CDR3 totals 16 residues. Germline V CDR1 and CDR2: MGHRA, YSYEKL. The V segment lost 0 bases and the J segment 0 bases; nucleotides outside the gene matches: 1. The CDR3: CASSQEDRGPSYEQYF. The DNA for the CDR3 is TGCGCCAGCAGCCAAGAGGACAGGGGGCCCTCCTACGAGCAGTACTTC.

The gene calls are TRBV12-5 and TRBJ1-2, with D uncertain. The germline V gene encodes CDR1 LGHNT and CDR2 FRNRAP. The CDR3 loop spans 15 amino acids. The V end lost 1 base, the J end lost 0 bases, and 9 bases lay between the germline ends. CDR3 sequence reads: CASGLGALANYGYTF. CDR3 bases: TGTGCTAGTGGTTTGGGGGCCCTAGCTAACTATGGCTACACCTTC.

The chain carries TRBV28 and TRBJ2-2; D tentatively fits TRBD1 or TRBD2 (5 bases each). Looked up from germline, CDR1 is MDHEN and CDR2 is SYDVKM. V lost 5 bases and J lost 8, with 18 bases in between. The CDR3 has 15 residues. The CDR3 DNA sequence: TGTGCCAGCAGTCTCCGGCAGGGAGACTCGGGGGAGCTGTTTTTT. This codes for CASSLRQGDSGELFF.

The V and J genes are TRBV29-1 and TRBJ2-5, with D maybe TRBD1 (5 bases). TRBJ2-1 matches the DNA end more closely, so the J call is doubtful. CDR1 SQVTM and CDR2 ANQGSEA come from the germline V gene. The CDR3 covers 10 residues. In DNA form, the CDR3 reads TGCAGCTCATCAAAGGGGGAGCAGTTCTTC. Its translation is CSSSKGEQFF.

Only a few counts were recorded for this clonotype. The CDR3, as DNA: TGTGCCAGCAGGTTCGGACAGGGGATCTACGAGCAGTACTTC. Encoded protein: CASRFGQGIYEQYF. This chain joins TRBV12-3 or TRBV12-4 and TRBJ2-7, with 9 nucleotides matching TRBD1. V lost 6 bases to trimming and J lost 3 bases; unmatched junction nucleotides: 6. The CDR3 is made up of 14 amino acids.

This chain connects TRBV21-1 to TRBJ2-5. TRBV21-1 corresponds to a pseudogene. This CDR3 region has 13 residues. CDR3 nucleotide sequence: TGTGTCAGCAGCTGGGCACTGGAAGAGACCCAGTACTTC. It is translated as CVSSWALEETQYF.

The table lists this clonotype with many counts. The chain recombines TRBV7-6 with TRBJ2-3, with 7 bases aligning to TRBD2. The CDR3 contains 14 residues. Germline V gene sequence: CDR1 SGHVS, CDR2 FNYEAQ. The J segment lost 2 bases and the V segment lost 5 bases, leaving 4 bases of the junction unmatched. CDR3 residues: CASSRSGNTDTQYF. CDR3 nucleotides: TGTGCCAGCAGCAGGAGCGGGAACACAGATACGCAGTATTTT.

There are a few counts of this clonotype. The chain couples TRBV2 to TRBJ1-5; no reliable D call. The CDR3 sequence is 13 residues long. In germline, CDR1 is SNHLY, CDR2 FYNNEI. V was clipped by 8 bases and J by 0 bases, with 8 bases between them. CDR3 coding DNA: TGTGCCAGCGACCGGGATAGCAATCAGCCCCAGCATTTT. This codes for CASDRDSNQPQHF.

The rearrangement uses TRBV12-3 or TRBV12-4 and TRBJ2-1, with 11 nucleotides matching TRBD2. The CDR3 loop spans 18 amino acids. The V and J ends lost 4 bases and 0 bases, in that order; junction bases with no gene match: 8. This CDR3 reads CASSSSGGRFSSYNEQFF. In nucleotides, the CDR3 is TGTGCCAGCAGTTCTAGCGGGGGGAGGTTTAGCTCCTACAATGAGCAGTTCTTC.

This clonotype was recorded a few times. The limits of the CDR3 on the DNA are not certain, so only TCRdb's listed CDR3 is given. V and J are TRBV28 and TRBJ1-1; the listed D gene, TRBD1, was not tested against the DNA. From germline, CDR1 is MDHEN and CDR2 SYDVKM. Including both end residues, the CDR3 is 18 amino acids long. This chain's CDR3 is CASSLLKLSLDKACEAFF.

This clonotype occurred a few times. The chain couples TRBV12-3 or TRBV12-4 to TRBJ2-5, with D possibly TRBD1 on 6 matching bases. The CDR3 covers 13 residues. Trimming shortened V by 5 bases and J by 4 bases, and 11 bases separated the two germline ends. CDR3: CASSDGQIETQYF. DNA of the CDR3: TGTGCCAGCAGTGACGGACAGATAGAGACCCAGTACTTC.

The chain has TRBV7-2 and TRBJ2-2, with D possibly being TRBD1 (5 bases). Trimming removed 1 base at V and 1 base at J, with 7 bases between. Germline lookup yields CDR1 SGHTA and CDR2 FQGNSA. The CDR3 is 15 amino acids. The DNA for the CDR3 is TGTGCCAGCAGCTTAGGACAGAAGAACACCGGGGAGCTGTTTTTT. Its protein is CASSLGQKNTGELFF. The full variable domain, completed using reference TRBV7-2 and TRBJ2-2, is GAGVSQSPSNKVTEKGKDVELRCDPISGHTALYWYRQSLGQGLEFLIYFQGNSAPDKSGLPSDRFSAERTGGSVSTLTIQRTQQEDSAVYLCASSLGQKNTGELFFGEGSRLTVL.

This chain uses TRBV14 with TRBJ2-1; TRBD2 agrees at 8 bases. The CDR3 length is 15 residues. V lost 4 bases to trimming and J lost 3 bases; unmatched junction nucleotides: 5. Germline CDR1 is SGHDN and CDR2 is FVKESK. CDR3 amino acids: CASSPGLGNYNEQFF. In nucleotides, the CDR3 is TGTGCCAGCAGCCCGGGACTAGGAAACTACAATGAGCAGTTCTTC.